This entry is about one TCR beta chain. Its specificity is unknown. The study ran its PCR with 60 Vbeta and 13 Jbeta primers. TCRdb's copy holds only in-frame clones and misses some; the assay was immunoSEQ multiplex PCR. The table shows 150,000 to 200,000 clones, with 65% to 80% occurring only once. CDR1 SGHDT and CDR2 YYEEEE come from the germline V gene. V dropped 4 bases and J dropped 7 bases, with 29 bases sitting between them. CDR3 length: 19 residues. The sample comes from a study of cytomegalovirus exposure and HLA in healthy donors. Overall study: Researchers found that approximately 85% of under 450 genotyped donors fell within the Caucasian-associated ancestry cluster.

General study results and limits: Earlier results showed most TCR beta V segments being productive about 87% or about 30% of the time. In a later analysis, parvovirus B19, influenza, CMV and Epstein-Barr virus appeared linked to several top co-occurrence clusters. Despite most TCR sequences being rare, some public TCRs occurred in many donors.

The receptor was isolated from a young man in good health and CMV-seropositive. Sample: PBMCs. This chain links TRBV5-6 with TRBJ2-2; D perhaps matches TRBD2 (8 bases). The CDR3 loop reads CASSPQGGLGAGAGGELFF. The CDR3 DNA sequence: TGTGCCAGCAGCCCCCAGGGGGGGCTGGGAGCGGGAGCTGGCGGGGAGCTGTTTTTT.